This TCR beta chain was sequenced in a study of radiotherapy plus CTLA-4 blockade in lung cancer. Turning to the study itself: With about a third of patients having disease control, objective responses were seen in roughly 18%. General study points: Subsequent to radiotherapy plus ipilimumab, tumor-derived TCR clones underwent expansion in blood.

TCRdb's copy holds only in-frame clones and misses some; the assay was immunoSEQ multiplex PCR. This table holds 81,000 or so clones, about four fifths found once. V was pared by 1 base and J by 3 bases, with 7 bases between. This CDR3 spans 14 amino acids. Per germline, CDR1 SEHNR and CDR2 FQNEAQ (reference sequence). Worth noting for this clone: The antigen is not known.

This TCR was sampled from a human donor with non-small cell lung cancer whose response to radiotherapy plus ipilimumab could not be evaluated. Some clones in this sample may be carry-over from other donors' samples. Sequencing was performed on peripheral blood, taken from a patient treated with radiotherapy plus ipilimumab. The chain is built from TRBV7-9 and TRBJ1-5; D gene ambiguous. The CDR3 bases are TGTGCCAGCAGCTTAGGAGGGATCAATCAGCCCCAGCATTTT. Its protein is CASSLGGINQPQHF.